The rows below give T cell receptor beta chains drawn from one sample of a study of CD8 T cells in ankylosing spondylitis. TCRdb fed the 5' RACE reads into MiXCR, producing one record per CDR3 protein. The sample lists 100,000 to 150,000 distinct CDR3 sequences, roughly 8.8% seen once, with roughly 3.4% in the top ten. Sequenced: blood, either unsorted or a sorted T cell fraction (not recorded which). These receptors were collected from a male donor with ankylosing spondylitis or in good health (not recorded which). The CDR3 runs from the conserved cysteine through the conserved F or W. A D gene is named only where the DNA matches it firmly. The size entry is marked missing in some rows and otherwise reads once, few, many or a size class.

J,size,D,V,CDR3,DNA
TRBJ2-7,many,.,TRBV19,CASTGGTTYEQYF,TGTGCCAGTACGGGCGGGACCACCTACGAGCAGTACTTC
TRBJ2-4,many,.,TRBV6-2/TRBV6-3,CASSYQGVRRDIQYF,TGTGCCAGCAGTTACCAAGGGGTACGAAGGGACATTCAGTACTTC
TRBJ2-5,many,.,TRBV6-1,CASTSTGSKTQYF,TGTGCCAGCACCTCCACAGGGTCGAAGACCCAGTACTTC
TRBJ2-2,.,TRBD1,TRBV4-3,CASSQDLGQASTGELFF,TGCGCCAGCAGCCAAGATTTGGGACAGGCGAGCACCGGGGAGCTGTTTTTT
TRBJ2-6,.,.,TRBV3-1,CASSPVSSGANVLTF,TGTGCCAGCAGCCCTGTGAGCTCTGGGGCCAACGTCCTGACTTTC
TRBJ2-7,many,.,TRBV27,CASSSTGTPYEQYF,TGTGCCAGCAGTTCGACAGGGACTCCCTACGAGCAGTACTTC
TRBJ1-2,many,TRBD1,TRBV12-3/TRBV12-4,CASSFDRVDYTF,TGTGCCAGCAGTTTTGACAGGGTCGACTACACCTTC
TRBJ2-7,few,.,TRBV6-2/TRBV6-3,CASSSGEGYEQYF,TGTGCCAGCAGTTCAGGAGAAGGTTACGAGCAGTACTTC
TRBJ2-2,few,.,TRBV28,CASSLRGGITGELFF,TGTGCCAGCAGTTTAAGGGGCGGGATCACCGGGGAGCTGTTTTTT
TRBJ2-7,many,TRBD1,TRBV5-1,CASSFWTGYDEQYF,TGCGCCAGCAGCTTCTGGACAGGCTATGACGAGCAGTACTTC
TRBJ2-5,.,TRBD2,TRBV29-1,CSVEGSRGSTHQETQYF,TGCAGCGTTGAAGGGTCGCGCGGGAGCACACACCAAGAGACCCAGTACTTC
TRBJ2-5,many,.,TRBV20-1,CSARGGEWQETQYF,TGCAGTGCTAGAGGGGGAGAGTGGCAAGAGACCCAGTACTTC
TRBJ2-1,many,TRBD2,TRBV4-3,CASSQDFRLAGGTNEQFF,TGCGCCAGCAGCCAAGATTTTCGACTAGCGGGAGGCACCAATGAGCAGTTCTTC
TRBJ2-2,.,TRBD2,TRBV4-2,CASSSSGGGGTGELFF,TGTGCCAGCAGCTCCTCGGGGGGGGGAGGCACCGGGGAGCTGTTTTTT
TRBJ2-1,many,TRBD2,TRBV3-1,CASSQGLAGASEQFF,TGTGCCAGCAGCCAAGGACTAGCGGGAGCGAGTGAGCAGTTCTTC
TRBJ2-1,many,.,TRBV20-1,CSASVGSVSYNEQFF,TGCAGTGCTAGCGTGGGAAGCGTCTCCTACAATGAGCAGTTCTTC
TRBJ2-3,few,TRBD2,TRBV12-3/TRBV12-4,CASSDSGSGDTQYF,TGTGCCAGCAGTGATAGCGGGAGTGGGGATACGCAGTATTTT
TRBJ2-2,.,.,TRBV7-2,CASSPLRRNTGELFF,TGTGCCAGCAGTCCCCTTCGGAGGAACACCGGGGAGCTGTTTTTT
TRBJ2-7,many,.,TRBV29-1,CSVEDLIYPYEQYF,TGCAGCGTTGAAGACCTAATATATCCCTACGAGCAGTACTTC
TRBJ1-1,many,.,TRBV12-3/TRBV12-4,CASSAQAMNTEAFF,TGTGCCAGCAGTGCCCAGGCTATGAACACTGAAGCTTTCTTT
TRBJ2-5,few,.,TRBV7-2,CASSPLGFGETQYF,TGTGCCAGCAGCCCCCTCGGCTTCGGAGAGACCCAGTACTTC
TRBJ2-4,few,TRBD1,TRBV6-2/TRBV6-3,CASSYGSRTGRLAKNIQYF,TGTGCCAGCAGTTACGGCTCTCGGACAGGGAGATTAGCCAAAAACATTCAGTACTTC
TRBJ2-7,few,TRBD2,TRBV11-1,CASSSPWEGGVSSYEQYF,TGTGCCAGCAGCTCTCCCTGGGAGGGTGGAGTCTCGTCCTACGAGCAGTACTTC
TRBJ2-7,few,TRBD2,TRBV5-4,CASSLSGATYEQYF,TGTGCCAGCAGCTTGAGCGGGGCGACCTACGAGCAGTACTTC
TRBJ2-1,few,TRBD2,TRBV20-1,CSALTSGLRQINNEQFF,TGCAGTGCTTTGACTAGCGGGCTACGCCAGATTAACAATGAGCAGTTCTTC
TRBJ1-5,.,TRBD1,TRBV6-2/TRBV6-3,CASSYPPWDRNSNQPQHF,TGTGCCAGCAGTTACCCCCCGTGGGACAGAAATAGCAATCAGCCCCAGCATTTT
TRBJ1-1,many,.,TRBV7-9,CASSLAGRVMNTEAFF,TGTGCCAGCAGCTTAGCAGGACGGGTCATGAACACTGAAGCTTTCTTT
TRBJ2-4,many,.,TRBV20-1,CSAEGLRDLAKNIQYF,TGCAGTGCTGAGGGGCTGCGGGATTTAGCCAAAAACATTCAGTACTTC
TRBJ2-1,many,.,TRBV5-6,CASSLDQGHDNNEQFF,TGTGCCAGCAGCTTGGATCAGGGCCATGACAACAATGAGCAGTTCTTC
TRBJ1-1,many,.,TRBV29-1,CSAIGQLGTEAFF,TGCAGCGCCATAGGACAGTTGGGCACTGAAGCTTTCTTT
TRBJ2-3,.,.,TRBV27,CASSLSRGPTPDTQYF,TGTGCCAGCAGTTTATCCCGAGGGCCCACCCCAGATACGCAGTATTTT
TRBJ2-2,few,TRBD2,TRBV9,CASGTTSANTGELFF,TGTGCCAGTGGGACCACTAGCGCAAACACCGGGGAGCTGTTTTTT
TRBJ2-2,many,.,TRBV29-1,CSVDNPTGELFF,TGCAGCGTGGACAACCCCACCGGGGAGCTGTTTTTT
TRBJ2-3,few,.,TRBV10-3,CATTRGTTTDTQYF,TGTGCCACAACTCGAGGGACCACAACAGATACGCAGTATTTT
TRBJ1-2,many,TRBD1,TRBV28,CASRPGGGYGYTF,TGTGCCAGCAGGCCAGGGGGCGGCTATGGCTACACCTTC
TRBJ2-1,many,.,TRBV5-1,CASSLLNNEQFF,TGCGCCAGCAGCCTGCTGAACAATGAGCAGTTCTTC
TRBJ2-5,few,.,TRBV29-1,CSGRGHSQETQYF,TGCAGCGGGCGGGGACATTCTCAAGAGACCCAGTACTTC
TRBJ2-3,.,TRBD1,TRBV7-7,CASSSHPGQGVDTQYF,TGTGCTAGCAGCTCTCATCCGGGACAGGGAGTAGATACGCAGTATTTT
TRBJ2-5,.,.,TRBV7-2,CSSRISETQYF,TGTTCCAGCAGGATATCAGAGACCCAGTACTTC
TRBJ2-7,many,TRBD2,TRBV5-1,CASSLGTLAGVVEQYF,TGCGCCAGCAGCTTGGGGACTCTAGCGGGAGTTGTCGAGCAGTACTTC
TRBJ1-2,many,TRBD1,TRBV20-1,CSAIYGKGAEGYTF,TGCAGTGCTATATACGGAAAGGGGGCAGAGGGCTACACCTTC